This T cell receptor beta chain was identified during a study of cytomegalovirus exposure and HLA in healthy donors. Study results and caveats: Later analysis associated a missense DCLRE1C variant with TCR beta V- and J-gene trimming. In vitro data verified three CMV-associated chains as specific for CMV antigens. As a later analysis showed, several of the most significant clusters appeared to be linked to common viral pathogens. High specificity and sensitivity for cytomegalovirus status were reported for the classifier.

The PCR used 60 Vbeta and 13 Jbeta primers. Produced via immunoSEQ multiplex PCR; TCRdb's table is partial and in-frame only. The sample lists about 170,000 clones, 60% to 85% occurring once. Concerning this clone itself: Antigen specificity is unknown.

CDR3 length: 12 residues. Germline V gene data show CDR1 as LNHDA and CDR2 as SQIVND (reference sequence). Trimming removed 5 bases from V and 4 bases from J, with 8 bases in between. The gene calls are TRBV19 and TRBJ1-2; D ambiguous. Sequencing was performed on PBMCs. This clonotype originated in a woman aged 50 to 60 in good health and CMV-seropositive. CDR3 residues: CASSLSAYGYTF. The CDR3 DNA follows: TGTGCCAGTAGTCTAAGTGCCTATGGCTACACCTTC.